The clone carrying this TCR beta chain appeared a few times. Its antigen is currently unknown. The sample is drawn from a study of cytomegalovirus exposure and HLA in healthy donors. Overall study: Of roughly 400 genotyped donors, 81% grouped in the Caucasian-associated ancestry cluster. Regarding the study as a whole: Analyses of presence/absence relied on an assumption of roughly uniform sequencing depth across donors. Previously analyzed data showed that most TCR beta V segments were productive at a frequency of about 90% or about 30%.

Germline values: CDR1 LNHDA, CDR2 SQIVND (reference sequence). The CDR3 extends over 16 amino acids. Trimming left V 3 bases short and J 5 bases short, with 16 bases between. In the PCR, 60 Vbeta and 13 Jbeta primers were used. Profiling relied on immunoSEQ multiplex PCR, and the TCRdb table lists in-frame clones only, not all of them. This table has around 170,000 clones, roughly 80% appearing once. Sequencing was carried out using PBMCs. This sequence joins TRBV19 and TRBJ2-2; D is possibly TRBD2 (5 bases). The TCR originated in a woman aged 50 to 65 in good health and CMV-seronegative. The CDR3 protein is CASSIGGRSGTGELFF. The CDR3 region has the DNA TGTGCCAGTAGTATTGGTGGCAGATCGGGGACCGGGGAGCTGTTTTTT.